The text below deals with one T cell receptor beta chain. One end of the junction does not line up with germline, which may come from a read error. These data originate in a study of blood T cell repertoires in COVID-19. In the study overall: Acute and convalescent COVID-19 samples came from the United States, Italy and Spain.

Authors' methods: Amplification of reference gene primers provided the estimated nucleated cell counts. Generated by immunoSEQ multiplex PCR, the TCRdb table keeps only in-frame clones and is missing some. The V and J calls and the clone size are those of that table, but D and trimming were determined from the DNA. In the table there are tens of thousands of clones, about 85% of which are singletons. The germline gives CDR1 SSHAT, CDR2 FNYEAQ (reference sequence). The CDR3 is 15 amino acids. Sequences were obtained from peripheral blood. This TCR derives from a man in his 70s with active COVID-19. The chain couples TRBV7-7 to TRBJ2-2; 11 bases are shared with TRBD2. DNA for the CDR3: TGTGCTAGCAGCTCGACTAGCGGGACGGCGGGGGAGCTGTTTTTT. It translates to CASSSTSGTAGELFF.